The present entry profiles one TCR beta chain with its context. A few counts support this clonotype. The clone's antigen remains unknown. No base quality information exists; no much larger clone differs at one position. Spanning cysteine to phenylalanine, the CDR3 consists of 16 amino acids. Only the CDR3 portion is preserved as DNA: 48 bases, with reading frame beginning at the first base. The junction shows trimming of 6 bases on V and 9 bases on J, and the gene matches do not reach 15 bases of it. CDR1 DFQATT and CDR2 SNEGSKA are derived from the germline V gene (reference sequence). From the second PCR step on, the TCR alpha and beta chain libraries were amplified in separate reactions. The CMV status of each donor was determined by measuring IFNgamma production from CD4+ T cells after fresh PBMCs had been stimulated overnight with CMV viral lysate. CD4 T cells were positively selected using Miltenyi beads, after which CD8 T cells were positively selected from the CD4-negative fraction. Cells stained for CD3, CD4, CD8, CD45RA, CD27 and a live/dead dye were sorted on a BD Aria II into four subsets by CD45RA and CD27. Effector memory cells were sorted as CD45RA-CD27-, whereas EMRA cells were sorted as CD45RA+CD27-. Blood came from a few healthy volunteers, each fractionated into CD4 and CD8 T cells and then into four differentiation subsets. Roughly 120 ml of peripheral blood was collected from each donor, and PBMC were isolated by Ficoll-Paque PLUS density-gradient centrifugation. After sorting, cells were lysed in RLT buffer, RNA was extracted using a Qiagen RNeasy kit, and the extracted RNA was stored at -80 degrees C.

Library preparation employed UMI-ligation and nested PCR. An equimolar mix of two oligonucleotides covering both TRBC1 and TRBC2 was used as the beta constant-region primer. A single-stranded oligonucleotide containing the SP2 primer and a 12-nucleotide UMI was joined to the 3' end of the cDNA by T4 RNA ligase 1. The ligated cDNA went through four rounds of PCR with nested alpha and beta constant-region primers together with the SP2 primer. The ligation reaction was kept at 16 degrees C for 20-24 hours. To avoid over-amplification, PCR2 was usually performed as a SYBR Green qPCR and halted once a predetermined threshold was reached. All purifications after the first were performed with Agencourt AMPure XP magnetic beads. Libraries were quantified by Qubit and checked on a TapeStation, where a main peak was expected near 650 bp. Sequencing of the pooled libraries was done on an Illumina MiSeq using v2 2x251 paired-end kits, which typically yielded roughly 0.95-2.1 million reads per sample. Libraries were pooled at 4 nM per sample, and roughly 4.5-7% PhiX was added to improve cluster recognition. Per the authors' processing: Using tag matching that tolerated one base-pair mismatch, Decombinator assigned V and J genes to FASTQ reads that had been processed by Demultiplexor. Collapsinator relied on UMIs to fix sequencing errors as well as frequency errors caused by PCR heterogeneity. CDR3Translator translated TCRs and extracted CDR3s from the conserved cysteine to the FGXG phenylalanine, flagging non-productive sequences. Gini, Shannon entropy and inverse Simpson indices were calculated on repertoires that had been subsampled to equal numbers of UMI-defined TCRs. Within the linear range, a power law was fitted by maximum likelihood to the distributions of clonotype abundance. On one naive CD8 sample, the pipeline and MIGEC gave similar UMI counts, unique TCR numbers and clonal distributions. The repertoires were searched for some 7,300 CMV-associated CDR3 sequences that had been compiled from VDJdb and a published dataset. TCRdb passed the public sequencing reads through fastp at Q25 and MiXCR, retaining productive beta sequences. Rows are unified per CDR3 protein, each entry keeping the most common DNA and genes. In this record, the V and J calls reflect TCRdb's handling and not the investigators' own analysis. Counted in this sample were around 27,000 distinct CDR3 sequences; approximately 12% of them appeared once. The ten largest account for approximately 17% of the sample.

The data belong to a study of naive and memory T cell subsets (dated by TCRdb to the late 2010s). Concerning the study at large: The study applied an open-source, UMI-based TCR alpha and beta sequencing pipeline to sorted naive and memory peripheral blood T cell subsets. RNA was DNase-treated and reverse transcribed with TCR constant-region primers, mostly using SuperScript III. The functional CMV T cell responses agreed completely with IgG serology results. The paper as a whole reports these results and caveats: The repertoire findings for the naive and memory subsets could not be validated against a ground truth because none was available. TCR abundance followed a power law with an exponent that was different for naive and memory subsets but consistent across the three individuals. In both CD4 and CD8 cells, a rise in Gini index and a fall in Shannon and inverse Simpson diversity were observed from naive through CM, EM and EMRA. Following error correction, more than 90% of naive TCR sequences occurred only once, which made naive abundance distributions much steeper than those of memory subsets. RNA-based TCR counts may be influenced by expression changes linked to T cell activation and differentiation. Clonotypes were defined as single alpha or beta chain sequences, not paired alpha/beta receptors.

The sequence joins TRBV20-1 to TRBJ2-1; 12 bases in the junction line up with TRBD2. This TCR derives from a human donor in good health. Sample: effector memory CD4+ T cells from blood. Per the publication, the cell subset or site label means: effector memory, CD45RA- CD27-. The CDR3 has the sequence CSAHSTSGRRAPEQFF. DNA sequence: TGCAGTGCCCACTCCACTAGCGGGAGGAGGGCCCCTGAGCAGTTCTTC.